This entry is about one T cell receptor beta chain. The data were obtained in a study of T cell changes during pregnancy in multiple sclerosis. Repertoires were generated with immunoSEQ multiplex PCR, while TCRdb's copy carries only in-frame clones and drops some. The profile shows tens of thousands of clones, over 80% of them singletons. The CDR3 length is 13 residues. CDR1 and CDR2 (germline): PRHDT, FYEKMQ (reference sequence). V was shortened by 7 bases and J by 0 bases, with 7 bases between the two germline ends. The chain is built from TRBV13 and TRBJ1-3; D remains ambiguous. Here the sequenced sample was CD8+ T cells from peripheral blood mononuclear cells, taken in the first trimester of pregnancy. This clonotype was obtained from a female donor with multiple sclerosis, enrolled in a pregnancy study. DNA of the CDR3: TGTGCCAGCAACGAGGTCTCTGGAAACACCATATATTTT. It translates to CASNEVSGNTIYF. Full variable domain (outside the CDR3, taken from reference TRBV13 and TRBJ1-3): AAGVIQSPRHLIKEKRETATLKCYPIPRHDTVYWYQQGPGQDPQFLISFYEKMQSDKGSIPDRFSAQQFSDYHSELNMSSLELGDSALYFCASNEVSGNTIYFGEGSWLTVV.